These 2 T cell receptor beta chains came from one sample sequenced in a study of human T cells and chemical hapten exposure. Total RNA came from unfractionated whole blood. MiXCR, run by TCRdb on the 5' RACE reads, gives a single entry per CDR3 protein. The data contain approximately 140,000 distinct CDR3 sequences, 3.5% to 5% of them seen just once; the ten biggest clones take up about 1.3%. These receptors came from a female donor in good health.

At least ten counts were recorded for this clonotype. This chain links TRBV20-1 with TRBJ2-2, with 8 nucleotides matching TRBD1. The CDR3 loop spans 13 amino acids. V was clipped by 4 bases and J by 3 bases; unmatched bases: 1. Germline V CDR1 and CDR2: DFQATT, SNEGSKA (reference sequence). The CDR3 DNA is TGCAGTGCTACGACAGGGGACACCGGGGAGCTGTTTTTT. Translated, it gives CSATTGDTGELFF.

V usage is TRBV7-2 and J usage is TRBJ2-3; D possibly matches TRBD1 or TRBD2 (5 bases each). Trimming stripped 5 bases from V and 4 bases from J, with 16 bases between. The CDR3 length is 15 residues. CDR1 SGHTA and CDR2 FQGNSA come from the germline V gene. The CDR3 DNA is TGTGCCAGCAGCCGTGGGGGTAGGATATCAGATACGCAGTATTTT. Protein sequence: CASSRGGRISDTQYF.